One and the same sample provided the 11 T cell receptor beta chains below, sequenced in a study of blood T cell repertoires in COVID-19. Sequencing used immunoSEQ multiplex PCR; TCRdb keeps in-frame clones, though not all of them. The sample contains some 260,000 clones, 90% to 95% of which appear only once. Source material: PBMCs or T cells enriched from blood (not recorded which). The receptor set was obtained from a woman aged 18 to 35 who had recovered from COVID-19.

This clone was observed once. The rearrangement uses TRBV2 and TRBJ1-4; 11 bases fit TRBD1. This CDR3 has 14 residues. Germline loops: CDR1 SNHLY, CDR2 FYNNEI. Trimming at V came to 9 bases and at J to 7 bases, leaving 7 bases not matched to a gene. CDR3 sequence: CASLTGQGGEKLFF. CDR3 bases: TGTGCCAGTTTGACGGGACAGGGGGGTGAAAAACTGTTTTTT.

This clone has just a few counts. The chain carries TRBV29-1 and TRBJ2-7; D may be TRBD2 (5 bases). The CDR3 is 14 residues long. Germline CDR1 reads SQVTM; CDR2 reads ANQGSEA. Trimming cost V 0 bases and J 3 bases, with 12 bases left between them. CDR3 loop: CSVEDPVGSYEQYF. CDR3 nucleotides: TGCAGCGTTGAAGACCCCGTAGGGAGCTACGAGCAGTACTTC.

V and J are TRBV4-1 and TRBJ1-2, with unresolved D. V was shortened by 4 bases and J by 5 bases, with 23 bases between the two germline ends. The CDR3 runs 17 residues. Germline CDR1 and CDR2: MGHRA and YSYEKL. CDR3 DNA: TGCGCCAGCAGCCCTTATGCGTCGGGGTTTGGATTATATGGCTACACCTTC. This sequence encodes CASSPYASGFGLYGYTF.

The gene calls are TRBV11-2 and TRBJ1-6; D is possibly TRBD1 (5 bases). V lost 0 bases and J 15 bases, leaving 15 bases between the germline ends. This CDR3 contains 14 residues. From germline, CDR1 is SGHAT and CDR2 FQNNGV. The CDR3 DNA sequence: TGTGCCAGCAGCTTAGATCTTAAGGGTAGGGGCCTCCACTTT. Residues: CASSLDLKGRGLHF.

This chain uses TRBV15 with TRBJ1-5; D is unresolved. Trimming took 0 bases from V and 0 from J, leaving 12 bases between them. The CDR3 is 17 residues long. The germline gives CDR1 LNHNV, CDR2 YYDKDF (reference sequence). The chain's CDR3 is CATSRERAGYSNQPQHF. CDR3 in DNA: TGTGCCACCAGCAGAGAAAGGGCGGGGTATAGCAATCAGCCCCAGCATTTT. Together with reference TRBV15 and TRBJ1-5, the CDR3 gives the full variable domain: DAMVIQNPRYQVTQFGKPVTLSCSQTLNHNVMYWYQQKSSQAPKLLFHYYDKDFNNEADTPDNFQSRRPNTSFCFLDIRSPGLGDTAMYLCATSRERAGYSNQPQHFGDGTRLSIL.

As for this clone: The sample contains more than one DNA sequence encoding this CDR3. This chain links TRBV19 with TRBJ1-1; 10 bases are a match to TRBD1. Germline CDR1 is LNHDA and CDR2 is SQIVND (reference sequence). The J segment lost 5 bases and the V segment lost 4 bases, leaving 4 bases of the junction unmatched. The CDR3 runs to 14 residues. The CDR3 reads CASSRDRGGTEAFF. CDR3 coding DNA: TGTGCCAGTAGTAGGGACAGGGGAGGAACTGAAGCTTTCTTT. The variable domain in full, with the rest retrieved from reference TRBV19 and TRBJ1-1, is DGGITQSPKYLFRKEGQNVTLSCEQNLNHDAMYWYRQDPGQGLRLIYYSQIVNDFQKGDIAEGYSVSREKKESFPLTVTSAQKNPTAFYLCASSRDRGGTEAFFGQGTRLTVV.

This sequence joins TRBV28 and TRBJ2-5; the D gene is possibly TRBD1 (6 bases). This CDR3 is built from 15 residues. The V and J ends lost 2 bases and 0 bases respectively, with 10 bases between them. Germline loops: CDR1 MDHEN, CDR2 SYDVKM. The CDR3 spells CASSLGTMYQETQYF. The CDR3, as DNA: TGTGCCAGCAGTTTAGGGACAATGTACCAAGAGACCCAGTACTTC.

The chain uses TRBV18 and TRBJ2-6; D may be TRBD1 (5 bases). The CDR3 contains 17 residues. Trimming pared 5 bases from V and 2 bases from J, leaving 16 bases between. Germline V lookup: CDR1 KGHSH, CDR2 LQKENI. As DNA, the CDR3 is TGTGCCAGCTCAAAGTACCTTAAAGGGGCTGGGGCCAACGTCCTGACTTTC. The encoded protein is CASSKYLKGAGANVLTF.

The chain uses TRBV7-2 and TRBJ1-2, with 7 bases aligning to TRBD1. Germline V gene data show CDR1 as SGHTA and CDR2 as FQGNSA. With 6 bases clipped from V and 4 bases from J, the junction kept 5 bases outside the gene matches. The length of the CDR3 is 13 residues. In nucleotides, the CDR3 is TGTGCCAGCAGTCGGGACAGCCTCTATGGCTACACCTTC. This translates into CASSRDSLYGYTF. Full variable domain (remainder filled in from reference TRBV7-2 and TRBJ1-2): GAGVSQSPSNKVTEKGKDVELRCDPISGHTALYWYRQSLGQGLEFLIYFQGNSAPDKSGLPSDRFSAERTGGSVSTLTIQRTQQEDSAVYLCASSRDSLYGYTFGSGTRLTVV.

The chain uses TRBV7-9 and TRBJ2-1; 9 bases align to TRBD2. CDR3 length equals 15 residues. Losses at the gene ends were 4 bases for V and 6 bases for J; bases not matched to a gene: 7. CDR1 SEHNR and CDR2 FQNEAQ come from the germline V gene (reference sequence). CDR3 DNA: TGTGCCAGCAGCTCTTTAGCGGGAGCCTCCAATGAGCAGTTCTTC. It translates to CASSSLAGASNEQFF.

DNA for the CDR3: TGTGCCAGCAGTTACAGGGGGTCACCCCTCCACTTT. Encoded protein: CASSYRGSPLHF. J is TRBJ1-6 and V is TRBV6-5; weak D call: TRBD1 (6 bases). Germline CDR1 and CDR2: MNHEY and SVGAGI. The CDR3 runs 12 residues. V lost 2 bases to trimming and J lost 10 bases, with 6 bases between them.